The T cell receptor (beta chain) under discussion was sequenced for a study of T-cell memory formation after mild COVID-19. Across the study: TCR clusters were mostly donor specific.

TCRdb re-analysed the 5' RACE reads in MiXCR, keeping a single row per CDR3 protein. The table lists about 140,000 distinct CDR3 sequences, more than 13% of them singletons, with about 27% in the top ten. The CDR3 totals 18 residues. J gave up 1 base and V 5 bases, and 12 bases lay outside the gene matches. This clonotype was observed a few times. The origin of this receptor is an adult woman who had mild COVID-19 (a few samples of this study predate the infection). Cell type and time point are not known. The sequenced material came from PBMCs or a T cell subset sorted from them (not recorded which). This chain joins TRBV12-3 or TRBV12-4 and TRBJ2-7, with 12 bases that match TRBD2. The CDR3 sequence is CASSPWTAGLAGSYEQYF. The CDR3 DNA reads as TGTGCCAGCAGTCCCTGGACAGCGGGACTAGCGGGTTCCTACGAGCAGTACTTC.